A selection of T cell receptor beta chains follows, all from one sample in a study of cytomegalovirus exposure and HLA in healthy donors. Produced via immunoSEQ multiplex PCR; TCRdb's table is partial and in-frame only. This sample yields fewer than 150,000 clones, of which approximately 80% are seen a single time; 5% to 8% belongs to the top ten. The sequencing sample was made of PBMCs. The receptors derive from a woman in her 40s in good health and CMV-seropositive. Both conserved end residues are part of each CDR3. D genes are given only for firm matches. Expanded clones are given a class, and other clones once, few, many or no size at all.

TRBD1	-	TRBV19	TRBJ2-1	TGTGCCAGTAGTCCCTCGGGACAGGGACTCTACAATGAGCAGTTCTTC	CASSPSGQGLYNEQFF
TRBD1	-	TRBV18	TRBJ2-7	TGTGCCAGCTCACTAGGGACAGGGCTTATTTACGAGCAGTACTTC	CASSLGTGLIYEQYF
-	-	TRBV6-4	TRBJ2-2	TGTGCCAGCAGCCTCGGGACTTTTAACACCGGGGAGCTGTTTTTT	CASSLGTFNTGELFF
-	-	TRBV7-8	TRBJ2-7	TGTGCCAGCAGCTTAGAGGGGACTTCACTCGAGCAGTACTTC	CASSLEGTSLEQYF
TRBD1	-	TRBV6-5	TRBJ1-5	TGTGCCAGCAGTGTCCAGACAGGGGGCAATCAGCCCCAGCATTTT	CASSVQTGGNQPQHF
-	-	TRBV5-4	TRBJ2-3	TGTGCCAGCAGCTGGGGCGGCACAGATACGCAGTATTTT	CASSWGGTDTQYF
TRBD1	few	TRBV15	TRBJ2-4	TGTGCCACCAGCCCCACTGGACAGGGTAGGACCAAAAACATTCAGTACTTC	CATSPTGQGRTKNIQYF
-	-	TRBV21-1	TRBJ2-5	TGTGCCAGCAGCAGTATGACAGGGAAGACCCAGTACTTC	CASSSMTGKTQYF
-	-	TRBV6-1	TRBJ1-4	TGTGCCAGCAGTGTAACAGGCGTGACTAATGAAAAACTGTTTTTT	CASSVTGVTNEKLFF
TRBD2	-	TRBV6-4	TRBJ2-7	TGTGCCAGCAGCCCCCCCGGCATGGAGCGGGGCTACGAGCAGTACTTC	CASSPPGMERGYEQYF
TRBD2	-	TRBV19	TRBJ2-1	TGTGCCAGTAGTAGGGGGACTAGGGGGGGTCATGAGCAGTTCTTC	CASSRGTRGGHEQFF
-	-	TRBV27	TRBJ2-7	TGTGCCAGCAGTTTAAGGTCTAGAGGGCTCTACGAGCAGTACTTC	CASSLRSRGLYEQYF
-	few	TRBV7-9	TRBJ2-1	TGTGCCAGCAGCTTCGGCGGTATTCACAATGAGCAGTTCTTC	CASSFGGIHNEQFF
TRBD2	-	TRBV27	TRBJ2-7	TGTGCCAGCAGTTCCCTAGAGGGCGGGAGCTCCTACGAGCAGTACTTC	CASSSLEGGSSYEQYF
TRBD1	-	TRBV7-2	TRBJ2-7	TGTGCCAGCAGCTTAAGACAGGGGGACGAGCAGTACTTC	CASSLRQGDEQYF
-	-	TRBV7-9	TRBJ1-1	TGTGCCAGCAGCCCCAGGGGTAGGAACACTGAAGCTTTCTTT	CASSPRGRNTEAFF
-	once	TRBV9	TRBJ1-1	TGTGCCAGCAGCGTCTCCCCGAACACTGAAGCTTTCTTT	CASSVSPNTEAFF
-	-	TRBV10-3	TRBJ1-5	TGTGCCATCAGTGATGGCGACAGGTCTCATAGCAATCAGCCCCAGCATTTT	CAISDGDRSHSNQPQHF
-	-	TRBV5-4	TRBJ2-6	TGTGCCAGCAGCCCAAGCCTGGGGGCAGGGGCCAACGTCCTGACTTTC	CASSPSLGAGANVLTF
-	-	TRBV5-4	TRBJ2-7	TGTGCCAGCAGCTTGAAACGCGGCCCCTACGAGCAGTACTTC	CASSLKRGPYEQYF
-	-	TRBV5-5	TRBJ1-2	TGTGCCAGCAGCGGAAGGACAGCCCACTATGGCTACACCTTC	CASSGRTAHYGYTF
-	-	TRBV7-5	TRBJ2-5	TGTGCCAGAAGCCTGCCCTCTAGCGGGAGGGCCTCCGAGACCCAGTACTTC	CARSLPSSGRASETQYF
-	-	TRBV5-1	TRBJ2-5	TGCGCCAGCAGCTCTCAATCTCAGGGTGTAGAGACCCAGTACTTC	CASSSQSQGVETQYF
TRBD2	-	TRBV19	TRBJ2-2	TGTGCCAGCGGGAGGTCGCCGTCGGGGCCCGGGGAGCTGTTTTTT	CASGRSPSGPGELFF
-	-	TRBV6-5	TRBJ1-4	TGTGCCAGCAGCCTGACTGGGTCGGCGAATGAAAAACTGTTTTTT	CASSLTGSANEKLFF
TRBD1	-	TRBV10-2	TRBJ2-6	TGCGCCAGCAGTGACGGGACAGGCTCATCTCTGGGGGCCAACGTCCTGACTTTC	CASSDGTGSSLGANVLTF
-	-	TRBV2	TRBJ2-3	TGTGCCAGCAGTGAAGGGTCGGGAGCGGGTTTAGATACGCAGTATTTT	CASSEGSGAGLDTQYF
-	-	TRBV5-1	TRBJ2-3	TGCGCCAGCAGCGTGGCCAGCGAACGTGATACGCAGTATTTT	CASSVASERDTQYF
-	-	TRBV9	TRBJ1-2	TGTGCCAGCAGCGGGGCAGGGGTGTTAGGTGGCTACACCTTC	CASSGAGVLGGYTF
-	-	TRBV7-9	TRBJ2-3	TGTGCCGGAGGGACGGGCAGCACAGATACGCAGTATTTT	CAGGTGSTDTQYF
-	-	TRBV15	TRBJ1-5	TGTGCCACCAGCAGAGACCGAGTAAGTCAGCCCCAGCATTTT	CATSRDRVSQPQHF
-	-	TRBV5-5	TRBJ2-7	TGTGCCAGCAGCCAGGGGAGACTAGCCGATTACGAGCAGTACTTC	CASSQGRLADYEQYF